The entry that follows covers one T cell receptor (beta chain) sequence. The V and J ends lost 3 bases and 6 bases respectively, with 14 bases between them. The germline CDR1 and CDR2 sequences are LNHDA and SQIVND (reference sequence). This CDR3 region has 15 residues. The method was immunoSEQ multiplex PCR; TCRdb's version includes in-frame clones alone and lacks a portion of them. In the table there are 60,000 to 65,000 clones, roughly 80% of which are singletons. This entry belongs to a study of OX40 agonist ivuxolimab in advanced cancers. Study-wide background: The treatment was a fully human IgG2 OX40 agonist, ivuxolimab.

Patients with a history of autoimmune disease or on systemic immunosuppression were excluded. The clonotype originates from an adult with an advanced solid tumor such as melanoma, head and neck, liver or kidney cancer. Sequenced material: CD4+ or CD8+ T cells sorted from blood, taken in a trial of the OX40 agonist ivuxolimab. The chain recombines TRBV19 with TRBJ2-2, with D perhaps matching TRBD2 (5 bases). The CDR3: CASSIEGVDPGELFF. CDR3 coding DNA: TGTGCCAGTAGTATCGAGGGAGTCGATCCCGGGGAGCTGTTTTTT.